Detailed here is one T cell receptor beta chain. Only in-frame clones appear in the TCRdb table, and some are missing; sequencing was by immunoSEQ multiplex PCR. The table includes around 200,000 clones, around nine tenths detected once. This sample is part of a study of blood T cell repertoires in COVID-19. On the study more broadly: Acute and convalescent COVID-19 samples came from the United States, Italy and Spain. T cells, B-cell-depleted T cells, or PBMCs supplied cDNA or gDNA.

Deletions cut 5 bases from V and 0 bases from J, with 3 bases between. Germline loops: CDR1 MNHEY, CDR2 SVGEGT. This CDR3 spans 12 amino acids. Sample: peripheral blood. The TCR sequence derives from a man in his forties or fifties with acute or convalescent COVID-19. This chain joins TRBV6-2 or TRBV6-3 and TRBJ2-3, with D hard to call. The CDR3 reads CASSHSTDTQYF. CDR3 sequence (DNA): TGTGCCAGCAGTCATAGCACAGATACGCAGTATTTT.